This T cell receptor (beta chain) was found in a study of T cell responses to AZD1222 COVID-19 vaccine. The study's findings and limits: Repertoires were collected only later (after the peak T cell response had occurred). Variant regions that are unmutated are reportedly the target of nearly half of spike-specific TCRs. Two AZD1222 administrations were followed by greater Spike-specific TCR breadth and depth.

Samples with a second dose at about 4 or about 12 weeks were pooled together. The table came from immunoSEQ multiplex PCR; TCRdb's copy has only in-frame clones and leaves some out. This table has under 150,000 clones, 80% to 95% appearing once. As for this clone: Its antigen remains unidentified.

Trimming took 6 bases from V and 4 from J; bases not matched to a gene: 5. The CDR3 sequence is 14 residues long. In germline, CDR1 is SQVTM, CDR2 ANQGSEA. The sequences come from peripheral blood, collected 28 days after the second AZD1222 dose. The chain recombines TRBV29-1 with TRBJ2-7, with 14 bases matching TRBD2. This sequence was found in an adult who received the AZD1222 COVID-19 vaccine. CDR3 DNA: TGCAGCGTGGGGACTAGCGGGAGCGGGTACGAGCAGTACTTC. This translates into CSVGTSGSGYEQYF.